This T cell receptor beta chain was captured by sequencing in a study of T cell responses to AZD1222 COVID-19 vaccine. Across the whole study: Pooling of second doses given at about 4 or about 12 weeks was done. General observations from the study: Dominant CD4 TCR responses targeted spike regions 160-218 and 743-854. Per reports, nearly half of all spike-specific TCRs target regions that are unmutated in variants.

Clones were read by immunoSEQ multiplex PCR, and TCRdb kept only the in-frame ones, dropping some. Of 87,000 or so clones in the sample, approximately 88% are singletons; the top ten hold roughly 4%. Turning to this clone: What it binds is unknown.

Trimming took 7 bases from V and 0 from J, leaving 15 bases between them. CDR3 length: 15 residues. Germline V gene lookup returns CDR1 SNHLY and CDR2 FYNNEI. This sequence joins TRBV2 and TRBJ1-1, with a weak D call TRBD1 (5 bases). Sample: peripheral blood, taken on day 0 of AZD1222 vaccination. This TCR derives from an adult in good health. CDR3 bases: TGTGCCAGCAAGACACCAGGGTTCATGAACACTGAAGCTTTCTTT. Translating gives CASKTPGFMNTEAFF.